This T cell receptor beta chain was captured by sequencing in a study of blood T cell repertoires in COVID-19. Germline CDR1 is MNHEY and CDR2 is SVGEGT. The CDR3 consists of 13 residues. Trimming took off 0 bases at V and 14 bases at J, with 11 bases between the two ends. In the authors' workflow: Scientists estimated how many nucleated cells there were by amplifying reference gene primers. This table comes from immunoSEQ multiplex PCR, and its TCRdb copy is limited to in-frame clones, with some not included. From that table come the V and J calls and clone size; the DNA was used to work out D and trimming. The sample carries some 230,000 clones, 75% to 85% recorded once. The sample holds a few counts of this clone.

Sequencing was carried out using peripheral blood. J is TRBJ1-6 and V is TRBV6-2 or TRBV6-3; D gene ambiguous. The TCR sequence derives from a woman aged 45-65 years with acute or convalescent COVID-19. The CDR3 loop reads CASSYSGDLALHF. The CDR3 coding sequence is TGTGCCAGCAGTTACTCCGGGGATTTGGCCCTCCACTTT.